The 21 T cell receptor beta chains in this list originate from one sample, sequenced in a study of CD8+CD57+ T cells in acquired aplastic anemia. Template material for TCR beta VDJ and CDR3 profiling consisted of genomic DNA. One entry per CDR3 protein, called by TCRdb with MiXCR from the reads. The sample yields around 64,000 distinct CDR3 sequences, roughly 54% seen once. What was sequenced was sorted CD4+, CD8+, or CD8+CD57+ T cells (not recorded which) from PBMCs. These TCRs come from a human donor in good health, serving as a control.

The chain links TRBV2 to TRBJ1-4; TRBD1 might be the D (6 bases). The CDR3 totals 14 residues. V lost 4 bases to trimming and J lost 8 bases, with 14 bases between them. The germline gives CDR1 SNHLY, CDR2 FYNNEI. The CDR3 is CASSAEQGREKLFF. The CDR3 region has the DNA TGTGCCAGCAGTGCCGAACAGGGTCGAGAAAAACTGTTTTTT.

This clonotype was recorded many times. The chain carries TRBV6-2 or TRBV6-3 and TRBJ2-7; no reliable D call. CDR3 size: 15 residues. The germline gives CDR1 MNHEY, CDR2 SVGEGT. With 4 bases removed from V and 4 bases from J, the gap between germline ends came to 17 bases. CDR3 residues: CASSSWKSRRYEQYF. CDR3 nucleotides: TGTGCCAGCAGTTCCTGGAAATCCCGCAGATACGAGCAGTACTTC.

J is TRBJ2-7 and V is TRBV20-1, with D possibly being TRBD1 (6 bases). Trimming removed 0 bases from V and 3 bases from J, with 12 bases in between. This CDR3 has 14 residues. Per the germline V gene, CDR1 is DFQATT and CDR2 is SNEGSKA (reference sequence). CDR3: CSARDAQGFYEQYF. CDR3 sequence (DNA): TGCAGTGCTAGAGATGCCCAGGGGTTCTACGAGCAGTACTTC.

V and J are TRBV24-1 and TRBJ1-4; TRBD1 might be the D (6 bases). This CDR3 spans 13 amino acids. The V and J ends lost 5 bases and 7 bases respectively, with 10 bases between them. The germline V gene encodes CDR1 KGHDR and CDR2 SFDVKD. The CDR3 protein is CATSGGPGEKLFF. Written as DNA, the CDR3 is TGTGCCACCAGTGGGGGGCCGGGTGAAAAACTGTTTTTT.

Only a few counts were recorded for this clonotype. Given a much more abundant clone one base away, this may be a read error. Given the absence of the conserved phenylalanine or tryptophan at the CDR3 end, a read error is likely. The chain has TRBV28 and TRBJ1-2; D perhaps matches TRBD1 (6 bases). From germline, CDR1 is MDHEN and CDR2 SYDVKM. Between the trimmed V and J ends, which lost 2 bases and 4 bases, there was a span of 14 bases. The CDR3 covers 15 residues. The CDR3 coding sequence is TGTGCCAGCAGTTTAACAGGGCCAGGCATCTATGGCTACACCCTC. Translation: CASSLTGPGIYGYTL.

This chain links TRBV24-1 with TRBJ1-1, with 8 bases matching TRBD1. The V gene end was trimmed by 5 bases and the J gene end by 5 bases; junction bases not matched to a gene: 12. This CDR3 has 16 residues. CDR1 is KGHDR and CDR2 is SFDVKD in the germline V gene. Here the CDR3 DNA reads TGTGCCACCAGTGGGGGAGGCGGACAGGGAATGACTGAAGCTTTCTTT. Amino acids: CATSGGGGQGMTEAFF.

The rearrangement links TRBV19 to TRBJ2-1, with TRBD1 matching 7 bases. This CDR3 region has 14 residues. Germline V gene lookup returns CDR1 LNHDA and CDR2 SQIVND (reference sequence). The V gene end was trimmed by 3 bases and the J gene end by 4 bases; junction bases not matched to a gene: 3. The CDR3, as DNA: TGTGCCAGTAGTATCCCAGGGGGATACAATGAGCAGTTCTTC. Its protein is CASSIPGGYNEQFF.

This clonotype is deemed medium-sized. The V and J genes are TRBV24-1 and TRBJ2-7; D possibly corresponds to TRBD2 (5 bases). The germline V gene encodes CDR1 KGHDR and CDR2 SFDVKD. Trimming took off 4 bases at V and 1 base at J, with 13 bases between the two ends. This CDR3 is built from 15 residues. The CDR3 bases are TGTGCCACCAGTGACTCGCGGACTCTTTCCTACGAGCAGTACTTC. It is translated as CATSDSRTLSYEQYF.

CDR3 sequence (DNA): TGTGCCAGCAGCTTGGCCCACAGGGTGAATGGCTACACCTTC. Translating gives CASSLAHRVNGYTF. The V gene is TRBV5-4, the J gene TRBJ1-2; D is possibly TRBD1 (6 bases). V shed 0 bases and J shed 6 bases, with 12 bases lying between them. The germline V gene encodes CDR1 SGHNT and CDR2 YYREEE (reference sequence). The CDR3 is 14 amino acids.

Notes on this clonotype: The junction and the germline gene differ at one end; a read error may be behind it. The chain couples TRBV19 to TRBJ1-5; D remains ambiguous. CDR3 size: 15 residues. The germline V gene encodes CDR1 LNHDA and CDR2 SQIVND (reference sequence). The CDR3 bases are TGTGCCGGTAGTTATGGCCTGTATAGCAATCAGCCCCAGCATTTT. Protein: CAGSYGLYSNQPQHF. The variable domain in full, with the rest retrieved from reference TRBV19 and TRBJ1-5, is DGGITQSPKYLFRKEGQNVTLSCEQNLNHDAMYWYRQDPGQGLRLIYYSQIVNDFQKGDIAEGYSVSREKKESFPLTVTSAQKNPTAFYLCAGSYGLYSNQPQHFGDGTRLSIL.

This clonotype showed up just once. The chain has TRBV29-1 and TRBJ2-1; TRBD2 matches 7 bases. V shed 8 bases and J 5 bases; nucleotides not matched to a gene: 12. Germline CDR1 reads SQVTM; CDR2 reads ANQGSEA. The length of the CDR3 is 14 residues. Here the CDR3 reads CSTRTSVGNNEQFF. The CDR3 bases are TGCAGCACCCGAACTAGCGTTGGGAACAATGAGCAGTTCTTC.

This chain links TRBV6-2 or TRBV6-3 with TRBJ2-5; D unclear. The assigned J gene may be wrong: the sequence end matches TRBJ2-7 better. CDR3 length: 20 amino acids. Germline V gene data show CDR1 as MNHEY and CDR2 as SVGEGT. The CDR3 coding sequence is TGTGCCAGCAGTTACTCCCGTGCCAGTAGTATAGGCCTCAAGGGCTACGAGCAGTACTTC. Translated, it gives CASSYSRASSIGLKGYEQYF.

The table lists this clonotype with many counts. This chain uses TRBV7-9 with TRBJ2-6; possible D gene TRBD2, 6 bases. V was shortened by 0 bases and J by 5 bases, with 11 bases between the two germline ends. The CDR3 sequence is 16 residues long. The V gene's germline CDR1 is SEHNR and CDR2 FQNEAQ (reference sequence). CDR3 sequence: CASSLAAGPWANVLTF. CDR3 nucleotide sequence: TGTGCCAGCAGCTTAGCTGCGGGACCTTGGGCCAACGTCCTGACTTTC.

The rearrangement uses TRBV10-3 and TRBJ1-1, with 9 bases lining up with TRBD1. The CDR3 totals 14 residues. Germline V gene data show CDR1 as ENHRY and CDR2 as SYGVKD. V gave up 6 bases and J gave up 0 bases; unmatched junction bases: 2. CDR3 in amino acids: CAIRGTGLNTEAFF. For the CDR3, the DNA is TGTGCCATCAGAGGGACAGGGTTGAACACTGAAGCTTTCTTT.

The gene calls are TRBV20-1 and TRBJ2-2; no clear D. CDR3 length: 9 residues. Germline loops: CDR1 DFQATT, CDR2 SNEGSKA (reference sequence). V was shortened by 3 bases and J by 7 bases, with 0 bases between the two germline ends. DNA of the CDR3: TGCAGTGCTAGCGGGGAGCTGTTTTTT. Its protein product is CSASGELFF.

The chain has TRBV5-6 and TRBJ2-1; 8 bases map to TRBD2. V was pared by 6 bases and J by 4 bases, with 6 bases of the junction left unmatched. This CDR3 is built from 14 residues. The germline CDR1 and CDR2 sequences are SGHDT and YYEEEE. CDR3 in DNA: TGTGCCAGCAATCGGGAGGGGGGTTACAATGAGCAGTTCTTC. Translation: CASNREGGYNEQFF.

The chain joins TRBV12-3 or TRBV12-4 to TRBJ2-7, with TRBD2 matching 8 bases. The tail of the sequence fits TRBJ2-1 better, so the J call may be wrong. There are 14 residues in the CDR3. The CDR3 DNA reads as TGTGCCAGCAGCTTAACGGGGGGGGACAATGAGCAGTTCTTC. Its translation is CASSLTGGDNEQFF.

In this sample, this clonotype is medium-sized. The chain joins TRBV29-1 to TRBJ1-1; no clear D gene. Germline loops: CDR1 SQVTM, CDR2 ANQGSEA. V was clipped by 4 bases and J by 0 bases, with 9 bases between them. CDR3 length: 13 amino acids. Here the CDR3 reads CSVVWPLNTEAFF. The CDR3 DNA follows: TGCAGCGTTGTGTGGCCTTTGAACACTGAAGCTTTCTTT. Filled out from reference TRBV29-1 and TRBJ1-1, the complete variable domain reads SAVISQKPSRDICQRGTSLTIQCQVDSQVTMMFWYRQQPGQSLTLIATANQGSEATYESGFVIDKFPISRPNLTFSTLTVSNMSPEDSSIYLCSVVWPLNTEAFFGQGTRLTVV.

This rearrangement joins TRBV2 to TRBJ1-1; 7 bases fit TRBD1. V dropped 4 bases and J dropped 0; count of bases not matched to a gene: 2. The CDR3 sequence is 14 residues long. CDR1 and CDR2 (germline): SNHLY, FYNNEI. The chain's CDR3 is CASSGDRMNTEAFF. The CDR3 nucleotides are TGTGCCAGCAGTGGGGACAGAATGAACACTGAAGCTTTCTTT. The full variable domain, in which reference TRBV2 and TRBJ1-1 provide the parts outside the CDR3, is EPEVTQTPSHQVTQMGQEVILRCVPISNHLYFYWYRQILGQKVEFLVSFYNNEISEKSEIFDDQFSVERPDGSNFTLKIRSTKLEDSAMYFCASSGDRMNTEAFFGQGTRLTVV.

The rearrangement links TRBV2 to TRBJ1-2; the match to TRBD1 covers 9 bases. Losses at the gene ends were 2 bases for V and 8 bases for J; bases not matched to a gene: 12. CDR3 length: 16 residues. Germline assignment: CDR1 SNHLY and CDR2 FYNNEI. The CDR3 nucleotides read TGTGCCAGCAGTGAACTCCTTTTACAGGGGGCAATCGGCTACACCTTC. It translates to CASSELLLQGAIGYTF. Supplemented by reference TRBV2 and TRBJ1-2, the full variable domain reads EPEVTQTPSHQVTQMGQEVILRCVPISNHLYFYWYRQILGQKVEFLVSFYNNEISEKSEIFDDQFSVERPDGSNFTLKIRSTKLEDSAMYFCASSELLLQGAIGYTFGSGTRLTVV.

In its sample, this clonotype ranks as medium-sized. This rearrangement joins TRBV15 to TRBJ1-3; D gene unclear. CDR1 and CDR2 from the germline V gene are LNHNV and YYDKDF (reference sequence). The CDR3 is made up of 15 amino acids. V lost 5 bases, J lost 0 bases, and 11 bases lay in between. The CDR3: CATSGRLGSGNTIYF. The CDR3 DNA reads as TGTGCCACCAGCGGCCGGTTGGGCTCTGGAAACACCATATATTTT.